The present T cell receptor beta chain was sequenced within a study of cytomegalovirus exposure and HLA in healthy donors. PCR used 60 Vbeta primers and 13 Jbeta primers. The data were produced by immunoSEQ multiplex PCR, yet TCRdb's version contains in-frame clones alone and is incomplete. The specimen's table records over 110,000 clones. The receptor comes from a male donor in good health and CMV-seronegative. Sequences were obtained from PBMCs.

In nucleotides, the CDR3 is TGCGCCAGCAGCCGTGGGGGCCCGCAGTTCTTC. Translation: CASSRGGPQFF. The V and J genes are TRBV5-1 and TRBJ2-1; weak D call: TRBD1 (6 bases). The germline gives CDR1 SGHRS, CDR2 YFSETQ. The CDR3 length is 11 residues. V lost 4 bases, J lost 12 bases, and 11 bases lay in between.